Listed below are T cell receptor beta chains from one sample, sequenced in a study of a mutant IDH1 vaccine in newly diagnosed glioma. Profiled with immunoSEQ multiplex PCR; TCRdb holds only in-frame clones, not every one. Of some 56,000 clones in the sample, more than 85% were seen once. Sequenced material: PBMCs, taken from a glioma patient treated with radiotherapy, temozolomide or both. The receptors were gathered from a middle-aged man with glioma. Each CDR3 is given with its conserved first and last residue.

v_call	j_call	cdr3_aa
TRBV15	TRBJ2-7	CATSRDKRDTYEQYF
TRBV30	TRBJ1-6	CAWSSSGTTLNSPLHF
TRBV18	TRBJ2-7	CASSLNRGGWSSYEQYF
TRBV6-6	TRBJ1-2	CASSYPPTVSIYGYTF
TRBV5-1	TRBJ2-1	CASSLVGDLDNEQFF
TRBV2	TRBJ2-3	CATSWDRTFTSTDTQYF
TRBV4-1	TRBJ1-1	CASSRDASYSTEAFF
TRBV27	TRBJ1-5	CASSLSGITNQPQHF
TRBV5-1	TRBJ2-1	CASSLTGSTSANEQFF
TRBV4-3	TRBJ1-3	CASSQDSGSSGNTIYF
TRBV5-1	TRBJ2-2	CASSYVDRANTGELFF
TRBV11-2	TRBJ1-2	CASSLVAGGRSGYTF
TRBV5-1	TRBJ1-1	CASSQRTGANTEAFF
TRBV2	TRBJ2-7	CASRFSGNGEQYF
TRBV5-4	TRBJ1-4	CASSRTGATNEKLFF
TRBV10-3	TRBJ1-2	CATPGGLRGYTF
TRBV29-1	TRBJ1-2	CSVVRGGARNYGYTF
TRBV7-2	TRBJ1-5	CASSLRGEQPQHF
TRBV18	TRBJ2-7	CASSPPQSYEQYF
TRBV30	TRBJ2-3	CAWSSKRGLSTDTQYF
TRBV9	TRBJ2-5	CASSFGQGAETQYF
TRBV7-3	TRBJ1-2	CASSLTPGTGVYGYTF
TRBV5-5	TRBJ2-2	CASSLGGNTGELFF
TRBV20-1	TRBJ1-3	CSALSGNTIYF
TRBV7-3	TRBJ2-7	CASSMTAKDDEQYF
TRBV9	TRBJ2-3	CASSVGDRTQYF
TRBV4-1	TRBJ2-7	CASSRGLEAIGEQYF
TRBV6-6	TRBJ2-7	CASSSGTESYEQYF
TRBV4-1	TRBJ2-5	CASSPGGSLETQYF
TRBV7-9	TRBJ1-3	CASSYPVPGAGNTIYF
TRBV5-1	TRBJ1-1	CASSWTEAANTEAFF
TRBV5-6	TRBJ2-2	CASSLGYAGELFF
TRBV19	TRBJ1-2	CASSITGSSNYGYTF
TRBV28	TRBJ1-3	CASKLWSSGNTIYF
TRBV27	TRBJ2-1	CASSRRDNEQFF
TRBV7-9	TRBJ2-7	CASSLLAGASSYEQYF
TRBV6-5	TRBJ2-7	CASRGQASYEQYF